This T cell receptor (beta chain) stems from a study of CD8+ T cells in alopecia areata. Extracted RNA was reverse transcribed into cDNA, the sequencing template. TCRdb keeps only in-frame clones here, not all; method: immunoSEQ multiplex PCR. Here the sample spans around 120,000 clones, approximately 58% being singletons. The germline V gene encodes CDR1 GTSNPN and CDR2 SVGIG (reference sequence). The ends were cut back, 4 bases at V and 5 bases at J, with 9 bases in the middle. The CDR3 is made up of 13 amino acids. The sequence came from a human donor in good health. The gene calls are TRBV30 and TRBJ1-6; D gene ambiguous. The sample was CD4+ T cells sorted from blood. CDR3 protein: CAWKVGNNSPLHF. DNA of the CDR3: TGTGCCTGGAAGGTGGGGAATAATTCACCCCTCCACTTT. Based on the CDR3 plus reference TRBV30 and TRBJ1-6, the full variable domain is SQTIHQWPATLVQPVGSPLSLECTVEGTSNPNLYWYRQAAGRGLQLLFYSVGIGQISSEVPQNLSASRPQDRQFILSSKKLLLSDSGFYLCAWKVGNNSPLHFGNGTRLTVT.